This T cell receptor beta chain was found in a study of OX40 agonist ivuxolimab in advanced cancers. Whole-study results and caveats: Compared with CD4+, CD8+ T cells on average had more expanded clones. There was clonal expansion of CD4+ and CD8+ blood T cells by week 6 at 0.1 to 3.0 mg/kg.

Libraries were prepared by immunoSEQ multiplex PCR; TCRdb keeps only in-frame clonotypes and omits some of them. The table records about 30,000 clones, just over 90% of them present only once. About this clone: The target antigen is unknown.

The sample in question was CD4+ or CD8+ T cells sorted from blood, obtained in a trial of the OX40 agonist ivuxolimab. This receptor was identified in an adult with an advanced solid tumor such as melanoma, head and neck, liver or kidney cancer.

In nucleotides, the CDR3 is TGTGCCAGCACCGGACTAGCGCATGAGCAGTTCTTC. It is translated as CASTGLAHEQFF. This sequence joins TRBV25-1 and TRBJ2-1; 9 positions agree with TRBD2. Germline CDR1 reads MGHDK; CDR2 reads SYGVNS. The ends lost 7 bases at V and 8 bases at J; junction bases unmatched: 3. The CDR3 spans 12 residues.